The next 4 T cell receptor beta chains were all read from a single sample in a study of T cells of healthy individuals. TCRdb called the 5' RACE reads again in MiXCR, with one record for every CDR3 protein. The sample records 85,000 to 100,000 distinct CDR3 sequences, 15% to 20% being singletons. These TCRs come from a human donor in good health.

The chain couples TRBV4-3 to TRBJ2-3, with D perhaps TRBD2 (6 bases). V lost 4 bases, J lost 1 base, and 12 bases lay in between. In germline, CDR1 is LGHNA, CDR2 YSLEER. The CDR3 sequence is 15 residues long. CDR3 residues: CASSPRWGGTDTQYF. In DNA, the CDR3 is TGCGCCAGCAGCCCTCGGTGGGGGGGCACAGATACGCAGTATTTT.

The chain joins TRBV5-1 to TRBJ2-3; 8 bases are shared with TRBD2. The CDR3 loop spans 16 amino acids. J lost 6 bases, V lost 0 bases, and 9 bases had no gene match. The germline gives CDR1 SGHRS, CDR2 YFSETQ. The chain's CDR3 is CASSLEPAGGLDTQYF. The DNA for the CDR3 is TGCGCCAGCAGCTTGGAACCTGCGGGGGGCCTCGATACGCAGTATTTT.

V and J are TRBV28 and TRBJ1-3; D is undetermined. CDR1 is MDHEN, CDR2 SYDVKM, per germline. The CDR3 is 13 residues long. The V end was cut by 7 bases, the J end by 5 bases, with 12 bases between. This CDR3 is CASNPVERNTIYF. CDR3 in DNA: TGTGCCAGCAATCCGGTAGAGAGAAACACCATATATTTT.

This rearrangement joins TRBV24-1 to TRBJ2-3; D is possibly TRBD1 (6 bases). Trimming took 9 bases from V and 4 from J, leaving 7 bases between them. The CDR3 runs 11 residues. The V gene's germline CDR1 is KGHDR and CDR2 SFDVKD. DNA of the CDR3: TGTGCCACCGAGGGGGCAGATACGCAGTATTTT. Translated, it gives CATEGADTQYF.